A selection of T cell receptor beta chains follows, all from one sample in a study of patients and donors after allogeneic stem cell transplantation. TCRdb ran MiXCR on the RT-PCR reads and lists one entry per CDR3 protein. The repertoire has about 960,000 distinct CDR3 sequences, roughly 18% of them found once; the top ten carry 6%. Sample: blood, either unsorted or a sorted T cell fraction (not recorded which). The source of these receptors is a human donor who was either an allogeneic HSCT recipient or a stem cell or donor lymphocyte infusion donor (not recorded which). It is not recorded whose cells these are; they may come from a transplant donor. The CDR3 runs from the conserved cysteine through the conserved F or W. D genes are given only for firm matches. Size tells how often a clone was seen (once, few, many) or the class of an expanded clone, and some rows leave it out.

j_call d_call v_call clone_size cdr3_aa cdr3_nt
TRBJ1-2 - TRBV19 few CASSTSGVDYGYTF TGTGCCAGTAGTACCTCGGGGGTAGACTATGGCTACACCTTC
TRBJ2-1 - TRBV12-5 - CASGLAGGFHPSRNEQFF TGTGCTAGTGGTTTGGCTGGGGGGTTTCACCCGTCAAGGAATGAGCAGTTCTTC
TRBJ2-7 - TRBV20-1 few CSARDWRGRGGLEQYF TGCAGTGCTAGAGATTGGAGGGGCAGGGGAGGCCTCGAGCAGTACTTC
TRBJ2-1 TRBD2 TRBV20-1 few CSARDLADSYNEQFF TGCAGTGCTAGAGATCTAGCGGACTCCTACAATGAGCAGTTCTTC
TRBJ1-2 TRBD1 TRBV9 few CASSAGTGLNYGYTF TGTGCCAGCAGCGCCGGGACAGGACTTAACTATGGCTACACCTTC
TRBJ2-7 TRBD1 TRBV7-8 few CASSSHPGTGPYEQYF TGTGCCAGCAGCTCACACCCCGGGACAGGACCCTACGAGCAGTACTTC
TRBJ1-5 - TRBV2 - CASTTGLVGPQHF TGTGCCAGCACCACAGGGCTCGTTGGGCCCCAGCATTTT
TRBJ1-1 - TRBV14 few CASSPYAGANTEAFF TGTGCCAGCAGCCCATACGCGGGGGCGAACACTGAAGCTTTCTTT
TRBJ2-2 - TRBV18 - CASSPFYETGMTGELFF TGTGCCAGCTCACCATTCTATGAGACCGGTATGACCGGGGAGCTGTTTTTT
TRBJ1-1 - TRBV12-3/TRBV12-4 - CASRVKMNTEVFF TGTGCCAGCAGGGTGAAGATGAACACTGAAGTTTTCTTT
TRBJ2-5 - TRBV20-1 many CSARDPGGLQETQYF TGCAGTGCTAGAGACCCGGGCGGTTTACAAGAGACCCAGTACTTC
TRBJ1-2 TRBD1 TRBV4-2 few CASSQEGGQGLNYGYTF TGTGCCAGCAGCCAAGAAGGGGGACAGGGACTTAACTATGGCTACACCTTC
TRBJ1-2 - TRBV24-1 - CATSDPGRAYGYTF TGTGCCACCAGTGATCCGGGCAGGGCCTATGGCTACACCTTC
TRBJ2-7 TRBD1 TRBV4-3 - CASSRHPPGQGSYEQYF TGCGCCAGCAGCCGCCACCCTCCGGGACAGGGATCCTACGAGCAGTACTTC
TRBJ2-2 - TRBV27 - CASTQSGAGTGELFF TGTGCCAGCACCCAAAGCGGAGCTGGGACCGGGGAGCTGTTTTTT
TRBJ2-7 TRBD2 TRBV20-1 - CSVAGPSGDFEQYF TGCAGTGTCGCGGGGCCTAGCGGGGATTTCGAGCAGTACTTC
TRBJ2-1 - TRBV30 - CAWSVWGNEQFF TGTGCCTGGAGTGTTTGGGGGAATGAGCAGTTCTTC
TRBJ2-1 - TRBV12-5 - CASGLPSLAFHEQFF TGTGCTAGTGGTTTGCCCTCCTTAGCATTCCATGAGCAGTTCTTC
TRBJ1-1 - TRBV6-5 - CASSSSWGSGRAFF TGTGCCAGCAGTTCCTCGTGGGGGAGCGGGAGAGCTTTCTTT
TRBJ2-2 - TRBV9 - CASSVVAGPTGELFF TGTGCCAGCAGCGTAGTGGCGGGCCCCACGGGGGAGCTGTTTTTT
TRBJ1-6 TRBD1 TRBV11-1 - CASSRGQGANSYNSPLHF TGTGCCAGCAGCCGAGGACAGGGGGCGAACTCCTATAATTCACCCCTCCACTTT
TRBJ2-7 - TRBV7-9 few CASSSLDKGEYF TGTGCCAGCAGCTCCCTAGACAAGGGCGAGTACTTC
TRBJ1-1 - TRBV5-1 - CASSLETVNTEAFF TGCGCCAGCAGCTTGGAAACAGTGAACACTGAAGCTTTCTTT
TRBJ2-1 - TRBV10-3 - CAISAGSGKITNEQFF TGTGCCATCAGTGCTGGGTCAGGTAAAATTACAAATGAGCAGTTCTTC
TRBJ1-1 - TRBV2 once CASSDRISRRTEAFF TGTGCCAGCAGTGACCGGATCAGTCGACGTACTGAAGCTTTCTTT
TRBJ2-1 - TRBV14 few CASSQVSVYNEQFF TGTGCCAGCAGCCAAGTGAGCGTCTACAATGAGCAGTTCTTC
TRBJ2-7 TRBD1 TRBV11-2 few CASGQAGGSYEQYF TGTGCCAGTGGACAGGCTGGGGGTTCCTACGAGCAGTACTTC
TRBJ2-3 TRBD2 TRBV4-2 few CASSQDGGLSTDTQYF TGTGCCAGCAGCCAAGATGGGGGACTAAGCACAGATACGCAGTATTTT
TRBJ1-1 - TRBV6-2/TRBV6-3 few CASSYSIAGISEAFF TGTGCCAGCAGTTACTCGATAGCGGGGATTTCCGAAGCTTTCTTT
TRBJ2-7 TRBD1 TRBV19 few CASGTGVYEQYF TGTGCCAGTGGGACAGGGGTCTACGAGCAGTACTTC
TRBJ1-2 - TRBV12-3/TRBV12-4 few CASSPPVQGRYYGYTF TGTGCCAGCAGTCCCCCGGTACAGGGTCGTTACTATGGCTACACCTTC
TRBJ2-7 - TRBV29-1 - CSVEITGKSSEQYF TGCAGCGTTGAAATTACAGGGAAGTCGAGCGAGCAGTACTTC
TRBJ2-7 - TRBV5-1 few CASSSQGRGSYEQYF TGCGCCAGCAGCTCCCAGGGGAGAGGCTCCTACGAGCAGTACTTC
TRBJ1-1 TRBD1 TRBV7-3 few CASSPRPRDRQNTEAFF TGTGCCAGCAGCCCCCGCCCCAGGGACAGACAGAACACTGAAGCTTTCTTT
TRBJ2-3 TRBD2 TRBV3-1 - CASSHLAGAPLTDTQYF TGTGCCAGCAGCCATCTAGCGGGGGCCCCCCTCACAGATACGCAGTATTTT
TRBJ1-1 - TRBV5-1 many CASSLEWGNTEAFF TGTGCCAGCAGCTTGGAATGGGGGAACACTGAAGCTTTCTTT
TRBJ2-2 TRBD1 TRBV12-3/TRBV12-4 many CASSPTGGVWELFF TGTGCCAGCAGCCCGACAGGGGGAGTATGGGAGCTGTTTTTT
TRBJ2-1 TRBD2 TRBV7-9 - CASRGGTQYNEQFF TGTGCCAGCCGGGGGGGGACTCAATACAATGAGCAGTTCTTC
TRBJ2-1 TRBD1 TRBV7-9 - CASSLALTGERNEQFF TGTGCCAGCAGCTTAGCGTTGACAGGGGAACGAAATGAGCAGTTCTTC
TRBJ2-7 - TRBV18 few CASSPPGTALYEQYF TGTGCCAGCTCACCGCCCGGGACGGCCCTCTACGAGCAGTACTTC
TRBJ2-3 - TRBV20-1 - CSARNGGSTDTQYF TGCAGTGCTAGGAATGGGGGAAGCACAGATACGCAGTATTTT
TRBJ2-2 TRBD1 TRBV10-3 few CAISGRQGQSAGELFF TGTGCCATCAGTGGCAGACAGGGGCAAAGCGCCGGGGAGCTGTTTTTT
TRBJ1-2 - TRBV5-1 few CASSRGPLDGYTF TGCGCCAGCAGCCGGGGGCCTTTGGATGGCTACACCTTC
TRBJ1-6 - TRBV29-1 - CSVAWGNSPLHF TGCAGCGTTGCATGGGGGAATTCACCCCTCCACTTT
TRBJ2-3 - TRBV7-2 few CASSLTAGDTQYF TGTGCCAGCAGCTTAACGGCCGGGGATACGCAGTATTTT
TRBJ1-1 TRBD1 TRBV18 few CASSRDRGSLTEAFF TGTGCCAGCTCCCGGGACAGGGGAAGTCTCACTGAAGCTTTCTTT
TRBJ2-4 - TRBV20-1 once CSAQGAGSAKNIQYF TGCAGTGCACAAGGGGCCGGATCAGCCAAAAACATTCAGTACTTC
TRBJ1-2 - TRBV4-2 - CASSQDWEPRSYGYTF TGTGCCAGCAGCCAAGATTGGGAACCGCGGAGCTATGGCTACACCTTC
TRBJ2-2 - TRBV6-1 - CASSEAEYDDTGELFF TGTGCCAGCAGTGAAGCGGAGTATGACGACACCGGGGAGCTGTTTTTT
TRBJ2-7 TRBD2 TRBV10-3 - CAISDPRTSGRMYEQYF TGTGCCATCAGTGACCCCCGGACTAGCGGGAGAATGTACGAGCAGTACTTC